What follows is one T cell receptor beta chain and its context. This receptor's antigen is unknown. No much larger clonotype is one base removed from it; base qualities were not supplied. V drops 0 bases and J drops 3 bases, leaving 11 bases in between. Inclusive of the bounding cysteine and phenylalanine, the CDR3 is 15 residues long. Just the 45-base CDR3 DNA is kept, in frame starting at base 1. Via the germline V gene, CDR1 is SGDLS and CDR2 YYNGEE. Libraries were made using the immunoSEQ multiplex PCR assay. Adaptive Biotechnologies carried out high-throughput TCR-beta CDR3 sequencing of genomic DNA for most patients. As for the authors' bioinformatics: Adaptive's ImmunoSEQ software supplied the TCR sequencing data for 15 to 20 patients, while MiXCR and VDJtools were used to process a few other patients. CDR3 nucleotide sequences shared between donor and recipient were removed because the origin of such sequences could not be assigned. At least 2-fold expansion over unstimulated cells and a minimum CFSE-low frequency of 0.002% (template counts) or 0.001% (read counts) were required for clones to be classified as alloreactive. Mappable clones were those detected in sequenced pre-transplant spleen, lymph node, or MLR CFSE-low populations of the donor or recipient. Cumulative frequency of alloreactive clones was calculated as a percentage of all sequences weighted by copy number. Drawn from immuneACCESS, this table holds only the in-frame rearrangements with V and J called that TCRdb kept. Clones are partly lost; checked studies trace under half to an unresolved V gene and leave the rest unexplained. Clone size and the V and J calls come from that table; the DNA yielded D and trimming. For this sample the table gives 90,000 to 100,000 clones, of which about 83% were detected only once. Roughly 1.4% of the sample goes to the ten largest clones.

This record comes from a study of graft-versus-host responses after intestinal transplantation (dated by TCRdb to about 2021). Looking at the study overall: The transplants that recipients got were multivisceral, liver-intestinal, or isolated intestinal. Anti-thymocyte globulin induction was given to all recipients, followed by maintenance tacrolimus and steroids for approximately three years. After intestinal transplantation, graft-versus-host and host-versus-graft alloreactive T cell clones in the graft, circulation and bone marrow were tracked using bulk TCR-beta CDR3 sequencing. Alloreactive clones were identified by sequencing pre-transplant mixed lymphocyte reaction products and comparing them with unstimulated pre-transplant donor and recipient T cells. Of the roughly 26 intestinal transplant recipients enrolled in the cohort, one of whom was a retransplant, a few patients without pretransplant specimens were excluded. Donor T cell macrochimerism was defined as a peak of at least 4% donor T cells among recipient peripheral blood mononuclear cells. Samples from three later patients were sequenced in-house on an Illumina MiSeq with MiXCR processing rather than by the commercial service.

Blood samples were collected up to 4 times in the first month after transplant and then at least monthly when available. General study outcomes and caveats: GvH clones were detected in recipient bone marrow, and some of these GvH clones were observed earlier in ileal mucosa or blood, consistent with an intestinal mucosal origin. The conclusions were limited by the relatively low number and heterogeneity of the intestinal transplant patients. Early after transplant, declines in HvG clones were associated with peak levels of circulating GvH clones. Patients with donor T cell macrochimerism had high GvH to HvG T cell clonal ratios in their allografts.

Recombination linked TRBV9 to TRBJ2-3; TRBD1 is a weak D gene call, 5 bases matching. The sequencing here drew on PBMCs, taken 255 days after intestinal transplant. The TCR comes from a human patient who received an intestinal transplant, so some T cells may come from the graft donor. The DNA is TGTGCCAGCAGCGTAGCTCAGGGTCGGACAGATACGCAGTATTTT. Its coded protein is CASSVAQGRTDTQYF. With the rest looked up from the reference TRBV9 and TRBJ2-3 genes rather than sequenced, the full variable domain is DSGVTQTPKHLITATGQRVTLRCSPRSGDLSVYWYQQSLDQGLQFLIQYYNGEERAKGNILERFSAQQFPDLHSELNLSSLELGDSALYFCASSVAQGRTDTQYFGPGTRLTVL.